The 2 T cell receptor beta chains presented below share a single source sample, sequenced in a study of blood T cell repertoires in COVID-19 (dated by TCRdb to the early 2020s). Libraries were constructed by the immunoSEQ multiplex PCR assay. TCRdb obtained this table from immuneACCESS and retained in-frame rearrangements with V and J assigned. These tables miss some clones; where compared with another copy, unresolved V genes account for less than half of the shortfall, and the remainder is unexplained. This sample comprises about 300,000 clones, 80% to 90% of them detected only once. The ten largest clones take up roughly a tenth of the sample. The source material was PBMCs or T cells enriched from blood (not recorded which). These receptors all stem from a woman aged 18-35 years who had recovered from COVID-19.

The V and J genes are TRBV7-9 and TRBJ2-7; no firm D call. V shed 5 bases and J shed 0 bases, with 8 bases lying between them. CDR3 length equals 13 residues. Germline V lookup: CDR1 SEHNR, CDR2 FQNEAQ (reference sequence). CDR3 DNA sequence: TGTGCCAGCAGCCCATCTATCTCCTACGAGCAGTACTTC. It encodes CASSPSISYEQYF.

The chain couples TRBV28 to TRBJ1-1; unclear D gene. The V gene's germline CDR1 is MDHEN and CDR2 SYDVKM. This CDR3 is 16 amino acids long. Trimming removed 7 bases at V and 0 bases at J, with 18 bases between. CDR3 DNA sequence: TGTGCCAGCACGGTAGGTCGCGGCAATTTGAACACTGAAGCTTTCTTT. It encodes CASTVGRGNLNTEAFF.